The rows below give T cell receptor beta chains drawn from one sample of a study of shared clonotypes between healthy human individuals. Sequenced by immunoSEQ multiplex PCR; TCRdb stores in-frame clones only, minus some. This sample has some 1.5 million clones, with more than 95% found just once. Sequencing used naive CD4+ T cells sorted from blood. The receptors derive from a man in his thirties or forties in good health. The CDR3 runs from the conserved cysteine through the conserved F or W. A D gene is named only where the DNA matches it firmly. The listing skips clone size in some rows; elsewhere it reads once, few, many or a size class.

j_gene,v_gene,abundance,d_gene,CDR3nt,CDR3aa
TRBJ2-7,TRBV6-1,NA,NA,TGTGCCAGCAGTGAAGGCGGATCGAAGTCCTACGAGCAGTACTTC,CASSEGGSKSYEQYF
TRBJ1-2,TRBV5-1,NA,NA,TGCGCCAGCAGCTTGGACAGGGAAAGTGGCTACACCTTC,CASSLDRESGYTF
TRBJ2-1,TRBV5-5,NA,NA,TGTGCCAGCAGCTCCACCCCCACGAGCTCCTACAATGAGCAGTTCTTC,CASSSTPTSSYNEQFF
TRBJ2-1,TRBV5-1,NA,NA,TGCGCCAGCAGCTATAGGACTGACAATGAGCAGTTCTTC,CASSYRTDNEQFF
TRBJ2-6,TRBV27,NA,NA,TGTGCCAGCCTTGGGACACGGGGGGCCAACGTCCTGACTTTC,CASLGTRGANVLTF
TRBJ2-2,TRBV29-1,NA,NA,TGCAGCGTTGAAGAATCCCAGGACGGGGAGCTGTTTTTT,CSVEESQDGELFF
TRBJ1-1,TRBV7-3,NA,NA,TGTGCCAGCAGCTTATACAAGAACACTGAAGCTTTCTTT,CASSLYKNTEAFF
TRBJ2-1,TRBV7-9,once,TRBD2,TGTGCCAGCAGCCAAATAGCGGGAGGTAGGTCCTACAATGAGCAGTTCTTC,CASSQIAGGRSYNEQFF
TRBJ1-4,TRBV5-4,few,NA,TGTGCCAGCAGCTTGGACATTGGGCGAAAACTGTTTTTT,CASSLDIGRKLFF
TRBJ2-2,TRBV27,NA,TRBD2,TGTGCCAGCAGTTTTTTCTCCGTGGGTAGCGGGAGTTTTAACACCGGGGAGCTGTTTTTT,CASSFFSVGSGSFNTGELFF
TRBJ2-1,TRBV19,NA,TRBD2,TGTGCCAGTAGTATGACCGGGACTAGCGGGTACAATGAGCAGTTCTTC,CASSMTGTSGYNEQFF
TRBJ2-5,TRBV2,NA,NA,TGTGCCAGCAGTAACCTGGGTAGCGTAGAGACCCAGTACTTC,CASSNLGSVETQYF
TRBJ2-6,TRBV28,NA,TRBD2,TGTGCCAGCAGTTCCTACTGGGCTAGCGGGGCAACTGGGGCCAACGTCCTGACTTTC,CASSSYWASGATGANVLTF
TRBJ2-2,TRBV9,NA,TRBD2,TGTGCCAGCAGCGTAGGCGGGGGGAACACCGGGGAGCTGTTTTTT,CASSVGGGNTGELFF
TRBJ1-5,TRBV6-5,few,NA,TGTGCCAGCGGTGAGGTAGGGCCCCAGCATTTT,CASGEVGPQHF
TRBJ1-5,TRBV18,NA,TRBD1,TGTGCCAGCTCACTGGGGACAGTGACTAGCAATCAGCCCCAGCATTTT,CASSLGTVTSNQPQHF
TRBJ2-1,TRBV10-3,NA,TRBD2,TGTGCCTCATCATGGGCTAGCGGGTCCTCCTACAATGAGCAGTTCTTC,CASSWASGSSYNEQFF
TRBJ1-4,TRBV25-1,NA,NA,TGTGCCAGCAGTGACAGACACAGAACTAATGAAAAACTGTTTTTT,CASSDRHRTNEKLFF
TRBJ2-3,TRBV7-2,NA,TRBD1,TGTGCCAGCAGCCTAGGGGGACAGGGGATGGCAGATACGCAGTATTTT,CASSLGGQGMADTQYF
TRBJ2-3,TRBV19,NA,NA,TGTGCCAGTAGTATTTCAGATACGCAGTATTTT,CASSISDTQYF
TRBJ1-1,TRBV29-1,NA,NA,TGCAGCGTTTCACAGGGCTGGGCTGGGAACACTGAAGCTTTCTTT,CSVSQGWAGNTEAFF
TRBJ2-7,TRBV11-2,NA,NA,TGTGCCAGCAGCTTAGATCTGGGTAGGGCCCAGTACTTC,CASSLDLGRAQYF